Below are 21 T cell receptor beta chains sequenced from a single sample in a study of neoadjuvant anti-PD-1 for oral cavity cancer. TCRdb's copy holds only in-frame clones and misses some; the assay was immunoSEQ multiplex PCR. Altogether some 22,000 clones are present, under 30% being singletons, with the ten largest covering about 15%. Time point noted: after neoadjuvant nivolumab, at surgical resection. The starting material was tumor tissue, obtained after nivolumab (anti-PD-1) treatment. The receptor source for this set is a person aged 40 to 85 with oral cavity squamous cell carcinoma.

The rearrangement joins TRBV5-1 to TRBJ1-1; D is unclear. The CDR3 runs 14 residues. Germline lookup yields CDR1 SGHRS and CDR2 YFSETQ. Trimming left V 4 bases short and J 0 bases short, with 10 bases between. The CDR3 here is CASSGGSMNTEAFF. The CDR3 DNA follows: TGCGCCAGCAGCGGAGGGTCGATGAACACTGAAGCTTTCTTT.

This clone was observed a few times. The chain links TRBV12-5 to TRBJ2-7; 11 bases match TRBD1. Germline CDR1 is LGHNT and CDR2 is FRNRAP. V trimming: 3 bases; J trimming: 1 base; junction bases outside the gene matches: 2. The CDR3 loop spans 15 amino acids. The CDR3 is CASGLGQGASYEQYF. CDR3 bases: TGTGCTAGTGGTTTAGGACAGGGGGCTTCCTACGAGCAGTACTTC.

The chain has TRBV28 and TRBJ1-1, with 7 bases fitting TRBD1. CDR1 and CDR2 from the germline V gene are MDHEN and SYDVKM. The CDR3 is 14 residues long. Germline trimming cut 4 bases from V and 3 bases from J; bases unmatched to any gene: 5. The CDR3 sequence is CASSSPQGHTEAFF. The CDR3 bases are TGTGCCAGCAGTTCTCCACAGGGGCACACTGAAGCTTTCTTT.

This clone was counted between two and nine times. The chain is built from TRBV5-1 and TRBJ2-5, with 8 bases matching TRBD1. Germline CDR1 is SGHRS and CDR2 is YFSETQ. CDR3 size: 14 residues. V lost 4 bases and J lost 2; bases outside the gene matches: 4. Here the CDR3 DNA reads TGCGCCAGCAGCATAGGACAGGGTCAAGAGACCCAGTACTTC. It yields the protein CASSIGQGQETQYF.

The chain links TRBV9 to TRBJ1-1, with TRBD1 matching 10 bases. V gave up 3 bases and J gave up 4 bases; unmatched junction bases: 9. Germline V CDR1 and CDR2: SGDLS, YYNGEE. This CDR3 has 16 amino acids. The CDR3 DNA reads as TGTGCCAGCAGCGCCGGGACAGGGGTCCGGGGCACTGAAGCTTTCTTT. This translates into CASSAGTGVRGTEAFF.

This clone showed up just a few times. The chain combines TRBV7-9 with TRBJ2-5; D uncertain. Trimming shortened V by 6 bases and J by 5 bases, and 10 bases separated the two germline ends. This CDR3 has 12 amino acids. Germline V gene sequence: CDR1 SEHNR, CDR2 FQNEAQ (reference sequence). The CDR3 sequence: CASSLLGETQYF. CDR3 DNA: TGTGCCAGCAGTTTACTTGGGGAGACCCAGTACTTC.

The chain uses TRBV11-2 and TRBJ2-7; D is unresolved. The CDR3 consists of 13 residues. Trimming removed 3 bases at V and 0 bases at J, with 6 bases between. CDR1 and CDR2 (germline): SGHAT, FQNNGV. CDR3 in DNA: TGTGCCAGCAGCTTGCGCGGCTCCTACGAGCAGTACTTC. Protein product: CASSLRGSYEQYF.

The CDR3 sequence is CASSTTGGSGGYTF. Written as DNA, the CDR3 is TGTGCCAGTAGCACTACGGGAGGTTCGGGTGGCTACACCTTC. The gene calls are TRBV19 and TRBJ1-2, with D hard to call. From germline, CDR1 is LNHDA and CDR2 SQIVND (reference sequence). Trimming took off 6 bases at V and 7 bases at J, with 18 bases between the two ends. The CDR3 has 14 amino acids.

This chain joins TRBV29-1 and TRBJ2-3; 8 nucleotides line up with TRBD1. Germline V gene sequence: CDR1 SQVTM, CDR2 ANQGSEA. After removal of 8 bases from V and 2 bases from J, the junction contained 6 bases not matched to a gene. This CDR3 is built from 13 residues. CDR3 amino acids: CSIQGGPTDTQYF. The CDR3 coding sequence is TGCAGCATACAGGGGGGCCCCACAGATACGCAGTATTTT.

V is TRBV28 and J is TRBJ1-2; TRBD1 is a possible D gene (6 bases). This CDR3 is built from 13 residues. Germline V gene lookup returns CDR1 MDHEN and CDR2 SYDVKM. V dropped 10 bases and J dropped 4 bases, with 16 bases sitting between them. CDR3 protein: CATVGGAGYGYTF. Here the CDR3 DNA reads TGTGCCACCGTCGGGGGGGCGGGCTATGGCTACACCTTC.

The chain is built from TRBV5-1 and TRBJ2-7; D remains unclear. The CDR3 covers 11 residues. Germline loops: CDR1 SGHRS, CDR2 YFSETQ. V lost 0 bases to trimming and J lost 6 bases, with 4 bases between them. The CDR3 coding sequence is TGCGCCAGCAGCTTGGGGGGCGAGCAGTACTTC. The encoded protein is CASSLGGEQYF.

This clone was seen more than once but under ten times. The rearrangement uses TRBV7-9 and TRBJ1-4; TRBD1 aligns across 9 bases. The germline V gene has CDR1 SEHNR and CDR2 FQNEAQ (reference sequence). This CDR3 has 16 residues. The V gene end was trimmed by 1 base and the J gene end by 6 bases; junction bases not matched to a gene: 6. CDR3 amino acids: CASSLDTGGGDEKLFF. CDR3 nucleotide sequence: TGTGCCAGCAGCTTAGATACAGGGGGCGGGGATGAAAAACTGTTTTTT.

The genes are TRBV5-4 and TRBJ1-3; D not certain. Germline CDR1 and CDR2: SGHNT and YYREEE (reference sequence). There are 15 residues in the CDR3. Between the trimmed V and J ends, which lost 0 bases and 4 bases, there was a span of 11 bases. In nucleotides, the CDR3 is TGTGCCAGCAGCTTGGGGACGACGGCGGGAAACACCATATATTTT. Its translation is CASSLGTTAGNTIYF.

The chain links TRBV29-1 to TRBJ1-1, with D unresolved. V lost 4 bases, J lost 0 bases, and 15 bases lay in between. Looked up from germline, CDR1 is SQVTM and CDR2 is ANQGSEA. The CDR3 covers 15 residues. The CDR3 is CSVVGRSGMNTEAFF. The CDR3 bases are TGCAGCGTTGTGGGTCGTAGCGGAATGAACACTGAAGCTTTCTTT.

This clone turned up a few times. The V call is TRBV9, the J call TRBJ1-3, with D perhaps TRBD1 (5 bases). CDR3 length: 16 residues. Germline V gives CDR1 SGDLS, CDR2 YYNGEE. V was trimmed by 0 bases and J by 0 bases, leaving 10 bases between them. CDR3 bases: TGTGCCAGCAGCGTAGGTGGGACGGACTCTGGAAACACCATATATTTT. Translated, it gives CASSVGGTDSGNTIYF.

In this sample, this clone turned up a few times. The chain uses TRBV4-1 and TRBJ1-1; maybe TRBD1 (5 bases). CDR1 and CDR2 from the germline V gene are MGHRA and YSYEKL. This CDR3 is built from 15 residues. The germline V and J ends were trimmed by 1 base and 10 bases, with 19 bases remaining between them. The CDR3 nucleotides are TGCGCCAGCAGCCAAGGTCCGGGACGCTCTGAGGGAGCTTTCTTT. As protein: CASSQGPGRSEGAFF.

The chain has TRBV7-2 and TRBJ2-3; D uncertain. Trimming stripped 3 bases from V and 4 bases from J, with 5 bases between. This CDR3 spans 12 amino acids. The germline CDR1 and CDR2 sequences are SGHTA and FQGNSA. The CDR3 DNA is TGTGCCAGCAGCTTTGGTCCAGATACGCAGTATTTT. Residues: CASSFGPDTQYF. Supplemented by reference TRBV7-2 and TRBJ2-3, the full variable domain reads GAGVSQSPSNKVTEKGKDVELRCDPISGHTALYWYRQSLGQGLEFLIYFQGNSAPDKSGLPSDRFSAERTGGSVSTLTIQRTQQEDSAVYLCASSFGPDTQYFGPGTRLTVL.

This clone was seen a few times. The rearrangement uses TRBV4-2 and TRBJ1-4; the match to TRBD1 covers 7 bases. Germline values: CDR1 LGHNA, CDR2 YNFKEQ. CDR3 length equals 15 residues. The V and J ends lost 1 base and 4 bases, in that order; junction bases with no gene match: 3. CDR3 loop: CASSQGQGDNEKLFF. The CDR3 DNA reads as TGTGCCAGCAGCCAAGGTCAGGGGGATAATGAAAAACTGTTTTTT.

This clone was counted between two and nine times. The chain joins TRBV4-2 to TRBJ1-2, with D possibly matching TRBD1 (5 bases). The CDR3 has 14 amino acids. Per the germline V gene, CDR1 is LGHNA and CDR2 is YNFKEQ. The V end was cut by 0 bases, the J end by 4 bases, with 9 bases between. CDR3 sequence: CASSQDRDVYGYTF. CDR3 sequence (DNA): TGTGCCAGCAGCCAAGATAGGGACGTCTATGGCTACACCTTC.

The rearrangement uses TRBV11-2 and TRBJ2-5; D is perhaps TRBD2 (5 bases). CDR1 is SGHAT, CDR2 FQNNGV, per germline. The CDR3 is 13 residues long. V lost 3 bases, J lost 2 bases, and 7 bases lay in between. CDR3: CASSLEAQETQYF. In DNA form, the CDR3 reads TGTGCCAGCAGCTTGGAGGCTCAAGAGACCCAGTACTTC.

The chain joins TRBV30 to TRBJ1-5, with 7 bases fitting TRBD1. The CDR3 has 15 residues. Germline lookup yields CDR1 GTSNPN and CDR2 SVGIG (reference sequence). V gave up 2 bases and J gave up 4 bases; unmatched junction bases: 8. The CDR3 loop is CAWSTRTGSNQPQHF. For the CDR3, the DNA is TGTGCCTGGAGTACACGGACAGGTAGTAATCAGCCCCAGCATTTT.